Below are 17 T cell receptor beta chains sequenced from a single sample in a study of cytotoxic CD8 clonotypes in ibrutinib-treated CLL. TCRdb keeps only in-frame clones here, not all; method: immunoSEQ multiplex PCR. The repertoire consists of about 63,000 clones, with 45% to 60% occurring once and the leading ten covering 14% to 15%. The material sequenced was PBMCs, taken after 12 months of ibrutinib treatment. Source of these receptors: a human donor with chronic lymphocytic leukemia.

The genes are TRBV9 and TRBJ2-7; 14 nucleotides align to TRBD2. Germline V gene lookup returns CDR1 SGDLS and CDR2 YYNGEE. CDR3 length: 15 amino acids. The ends lost 4 bases at V and 7 bases at J; junction bases unmatched: 7. The CDR3 loop reads CASSSRGLAGEEQYF. The CDR3 coding sequence is TGTGCCAGCAGCTCGAGGGGACTAGCGGGAGAAGAGCAGTACTTC.

This clone has a handful of counts. J is TRBJ2-5 and V is TRBV7-2; TRBD2 matches 9 bases. J gave up 7 bases and V 2 bases, and 8 bases lay outside the gene matches. The CDR3 totals 15 residues. Looked up from germline, CDR1 is SGHTA and CDR2 is FQGNSA. CDR3 DNA sequence: TGTGCCAGCAGCTTAACCCAAGGCGGGAGGGGGACCCAGTACTTC. Protein product: CASSLTQGGRGTQYF.

Notes on this clone: This may be a read error: a much more frequent sequence differs by one nucleotide. The same CDR3 arises from other DNA sequences in this sample as well. This sequence joins TRBV6-1 and TRBJ1-5, with 11 positions matching TRBD1. This CDR3 region has 14 residues. The junction had 2 bases not matched to a gene; V was cut back by 4 bases and J by 6 bases. Germline values: CDR1 MNHNS, CDR2 SASEGT. The CDR3 here is CASSVGTGGQPQHF. For the CDR3, the DNA is TGTGCCAGCAGTGTAGGGACAGGGGGTCAGCCCCAGCATTTT.

This chain uses TRBV6-5 with TRBJ2-7; D is unresolved. This CDR3 has 15 residues. Germline CDR1 is MNHEY and CDR2 is SVGAGI. The V end was cut by 6 bases, the J end by 0 bases, with 15 bases between. The CDR3 DNA is TGTGCCAGCAGCCCCGATAAGGGAAGCTCCTACGAGCAGTACTTC. It encodes CASSPDKGSSYEQYF.

In this sample, this clone turned up a few times. This chain joins TRBV10-3 and TRBJ1-2; 8 bases match TRBD1. The CDR3 runs to 15 residues. CDR1 and CDR2 from the germline V gene are ENHRY and SYGVKD. V was pared by 8 bases and J by 6 bases, with 14 bases of the junction left unmatched. The CDR3 DNA sequence: TGTGCCATCGTAAAAGGACAGGGCCCGGGGGATGGCTACACCTTC. This translates into CAIVKGQGPGDGYTF.

The V gene is TRBV23-1, the J gene TRBJ2-2; D gene unclear. TRBV23-1 is an open reading frame, and its role is uncertain. Trimming took 7 bases from V and 2 from J, leaving 20 bases between them. CDR3 length equals 17 residues. CDR3 in amino acids: CASTLHLDEENTGELFF. The CDR3 DNA follows: TGCGCCAGCACCCTGCACCTAGACGAGGAAAACACCGGGGAGCTGTTTTTT.

This clone showed up just a few times. The rearrangement uses TRBV4-1 and TRBJ2-5; 7 nucleotides match TRBD1. Germline CDR1 reads MGHRA; CDR2 reads YSYEKL. The CDR3 is 14 amino acids. V was clipped by 3 bases and J by 7 bases; unmatched bases: 8. The CDR3 sequence is CASSQTTGVGTQYF. The DNA of the CDR3 is TGCGCCAGCAGCCAGACCACAGGGGTGGGGACCCAGTACTTC.

This clone has more than one count but fewer than ten. The chain employs TRBV28 and TRBJ2-7; the match to TRBD2 covers 9 bases. J gave up 6 bases and V 6 bases, and 9 bases lay outside the gene matches. The CDR3 totals 14 residues. Germline lookup yields CDR1 MDHEN and CDR2 SYDVKM. The CDR3 protein is CASSSSGNRLEQYF. The CDR3 region has the DNA TGTGCCAGCAGCTCTAGCGGGAATCGGCTCGAGCAGTACTTC.

The chain combines TRBV5-1 with TRBJ2-3; no reliable D call. Germline V gene lookup returns CDR1 SGHRS and CDR2 YFSETQ. The CDR3 contains 12 residues. Deletions cut 2 bases from V and 1 base from J, with 2 bases between. The CDR3, as DNA: TGCGCCAGCAGCTTCGGCACAGATACGCAGTATTTT. Translation: CASSFGTDTQYF.

Many counts were recorded for this clone. V gene TRBV7-9 combines with J gene TRBJ2-7; 9 bases are a match to TRBD1. The CDR3 spans 14 residues. Germline-derived CDR1 and CDR2 are SEHNR and FQNEAQ (reference sequence). With V trimmed by 5 bases and J by 4 bases, 6 bases remained unmatched. The CDR3 DNA reads TGTGCCAGCAGCGGGGGACAGGGCACTTACGAGCAGTACGTC. Encoded protein: CASSGGQGTYEQYV.

V gene TRBV28 combines with J gene TRBJ2-6; D gene ambiguous. Germline assignment: CDR1 MDHEN and CDR2 SYDVKM. V was shortened by 7 bases and J by 4 bases, with 20 bases between the two germline ends. The CDR3 length is 17 residues. The CDR3 DNA reads TGTGCCAGCACCCCGCCTGGCCGAGCTCTGGGGGCCAACGTCCTGACTTTC. Translation: CASTPPGRALGANVLTF.

J is TRBJ1-5 and V is TRBV27; unclear D gene. The ends were cut back, 5 bases at V and 1 base at J, with 9 bases in the middle. Germline CDR1 is MNHEY and CDR2 is SMNVEV (reference sequence). The CDR3 runs to 14 residues. The CDR3 is CASSPYTSNQPQHF. CDR3 in DNA: TGTGCCAGCAGTCCTTACACGAGCAATCAGCCCCAGCATTTT.

The genes are TRBV5-1 and TRBJ2-2; D possibly corresponds to TRBD1 (5 bases). V shed 4 bases and J shed 0 bases, with 13 bases lying between them. This CDR3 contains 16 residues. CDR1 SGHRS and CDR2 YFSETQ come from the germline V gene. CDR3 sequence: CASSLKGMANTGELFF. In DNA form, the CDR3 reads TGCGCCAGCAGCCTTAAGGGGATGGCGAACACCGGGGAGCTGTTTTTT. The variable domain in full, with the rest retrieved from reference TRBV5-1 and TRBJ2-2, is KAGVTQTPRYLIKTRGQQVTLSCSPISGHRSVSWYQQTPGQGLQFLFEYFSETQRNKGNFPGRFSGRQFSNSRSEMNVSTLELGDSALYLCASSLKGMANTGELFFGEGSRLTVL.

V usage is TRBV29-1 and J usage is TRBJ2-1; 7 nucleotides match TRBD1. The CDR3 covers 16 residues. The germline CDR1 and CDR2 sequences are SQVTM and ANQGSEA. Germline trimming cut 3 bases from V and 7 bases from J; bases unmatched to any gene: 15. For the CDR3, the DNA is TGCAGCGTTGAGCTTCAGACAGGGTTCCAAGGGAATGAGCAGTTCTTC. Residues: CSVELQTGFQGNEQFF.

This clone was picked up a small number of times. This chain uses TRBV7-7 with TRBJ2-5; 9 bases agree with TRBD2. This CDR3 contains 17 residues. Germline assignment: CDR1 SSHAT and CDR2 FNYEAQ (reference sequence). The V gene end was trimmed by 1 base and the J gene end by 4 bases; junction bases not matched to a gene: 10. As DNA, the CDR3 is TGTGCCAGCAGCTTAGGGATGGCGGGAGGGCCCCGAGAGACCCAGTACTTC. It translates to CASSLGMAGGPRETQYF.

CDR3 loop: CASSTPGGGGATGELFF. DNA of the CDR3: TGTGCCAGTAGTACGCCAGGGGGCGGGGGTGCCACCGGGGAGCTGTTTTTT. V gene TRBV19 combines with J gene TRBJ2-2, with TRBD1 as a possible D gene (8 bases). The CDR3 contains 17 residues. The V and J ends lost 4 bases and 4 bases respectively, with 19 bases between them. Germline CDR1 and CDR2: LNHDA and SQIVND (reference sequence).

This clone was seen ten or more times. The J gene is TRBJ2-2, the V gene TRBV7-6, with no clear D. Germline CDR1 reads SGHVS; CDR2 reads FNYEAQ. Trimming stripped 1 base from V and 5 bases from J, with 11 bases between. The CDR3 runs to 15 residues. CDR3 in amino acids: CASSLGTRETGELFF. The CDR3, as DNA: TGTGCCAGCAGCTTAGGCACCAGAGAGACCGGGGAGCTGTTTTTT. Variable domain in full (rest from reference TRBV7-6 and TRBJ2-2): GAGVSQSPRYKVTKRGQDVALRCDPISGHVSLYWYRQALGQGPEFLTYFNYEAQQDKSGLPNDRFSAERPEGSISTLTIQRTEQRDSAMYRCASSLGTRETGELFFGEGSRLTVL.